This TCR beta chain appears in the sequencing data of a study of shared clonotypes between healthy human individuals. Study-level results: With few donors, the genetic and exposure-history diversity represented was limited.

Repertoires were generated with immunoSEQ multiplex PCR, while TCRdb's copy carries only in-frame clones and drops some. In the table there are 600,000 to 800,000 clones, 72% of which are singletons. This CDR3 is 14 amino acids long. Germline V gene lookup returns CDR1 MNHNS and CDR2 SASEGT. Trimming removed 4 bases at V and 0 bases at J, with 10 bases between. There are many counts of this clone. Its matching antigen is unknown. The TCR sequence derives from a woman under 40 in good health. V usage is TRBV6-1 and J usage is TRBJ2-7, with D possibly being TRBD1 (6 bases). Sample: memory CD4+ T cells sorted from blood. This sample's subset: CD45RA-negative fraction. Written as DNA, the CDR3 is TGTGCCAGCAGTGTCGAGACAGGCTCCTACGAGCAGTACTTC. Amino acids: CASSVETGSYEQYF.